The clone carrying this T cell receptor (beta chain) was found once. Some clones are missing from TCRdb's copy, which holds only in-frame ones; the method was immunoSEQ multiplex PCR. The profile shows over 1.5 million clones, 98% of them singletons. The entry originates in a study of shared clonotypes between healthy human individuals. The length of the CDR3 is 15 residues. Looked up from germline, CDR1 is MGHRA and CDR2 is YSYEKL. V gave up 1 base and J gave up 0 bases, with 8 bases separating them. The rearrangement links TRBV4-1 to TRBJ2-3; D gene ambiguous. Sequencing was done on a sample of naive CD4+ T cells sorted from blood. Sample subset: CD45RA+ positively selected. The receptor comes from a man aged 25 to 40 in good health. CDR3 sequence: CASSQGQSSTDTQYF. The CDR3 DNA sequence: TGCGCCAGCAGCCAAGGACAATCTAGCACAGATACGCAGTATTTT.